The 14 T cell receptor beta chains given below trace back to one sample, sequenced in a study of blood T cell repertoires in COVID-19. Profiled with immunoSEQ multiplex PCR; TCRdb holds only in-frame clones, not every one. This sample has some 250,000 clones, with around nine tenths found just once. Specimen: peripheral blood. The receptors come from a woman aged 40 to 49 who had recovered from COVID-19.

The chain uses TRBV6-6 and TRBJ1-6; the D is unclear. Trimming cost V 0 bases and J 0 bases, with 6 bases left between them. This CDR3 has 16 amino acids. CDR1 and CDR2 from the germline V gene are MNHNY and SVGAGI (reference sequence). CDR3 bases: TGTGCCAGCAGTTACTCGGCCAGCTCCTATAATTCACCCCTCCACTTT. Encoded protein: CASSYSASSYNSPLHF.

The chain recombines TRBV6-2 or TRBV6-3 with TRBJ2-3; 14 positions agree with TRBD2. Trimming at V came to 2 bases and at J to 6 bases, leaving 4 bases not matched to a gene. CDR1 and CDR2 from the germline V gene are MNHEY and SVGEGT. This CDR3 contains 16 residues. This CDR3 reads CASSYGTSGSPDTQYF. CDR3 in DNA: TGTGCCAGCAGTTACGGGACTAGCGGGAGCCCGGATACGCAGTATTTT.

The chain carries TRBV5-3 and TRBJ2-7, with D perhaps TRBD1 (9 bases). TRBV5-3 qualifies as an ORF whose function is uncertain. V lost 10 bases and J 0 bases, leaving 20 bases between the germline ends. CDR3 length: 15 amino acids. The CDR3 nucleotides are TGTGCCGGATCTGACAGGGGGACTAGCTCCTACGAGCAGTACGTC. It yields the protein CAGSDRGTSSYEQYV.

V is TRBV6-5 and J is TRBJ1-1; no definite D call. Germline loops: CDR1 MNHEY, CDR2 SVGAGI. Trimming removed 6 bases from V and 0 bases from J, with 11 bases in between. This CDR3 contains 14 residues. The CDR3 sequence is CASRAGLMNTEAFF. CDR3 sequence (DNA): TGTGCCAGCAGGGCCGGACTGATGAACACTGAAGCTTTCTTT.

The CDR3 nucleotides read TGTGCCAGCAGCCGTGGCCTCGAGCAGTACTTC. Its translation: CASSRGLEQYF. The V and J genes are TRBV12-3 or TRBV12-4 and TRBJ2-7; D uncertain. The CDR3 totals 11 residues. V lost 6 bases and J 6 bases, leaving 9 bases between the germline ends.

The CDR3 DNA reads TGCGCCAGCAGCCCCCCGGGGACTGAAGCTTTCTTT. This codes for CASSPPGTEAFF. The chain combines TRBV5-1 with TRBJ1-1; no definite D call. The CDR3 is 12 amino acids. V dropped 4 bases and J dropped 5 bases, with 9 bases sitting between them. Germline CDR1 is SGHRS and CDR2 is YFSETQ.

This clone was found a few times. The V gene is TRBV30, the J gene TRBJ2-7; 11 bases agree with TRBD1. The germline gives CDR1 GTSNPN, CDR2 SVGIG (reference sequence). This CDR3 has 15 residues. Losses at the gene ends were 0 bases for V and 3 bases for J; bases not matched to a gene: 4. DNA for the CDR3: TGTGCCTGGAGTGTATGGGGACAGGGGGGCTACGAGCAGTACTTC. Translating it yields CAWSVWGQGGYEQYF.

V and J are TRBV16 and TRBJ1-1, with D unresolved. CDR3 size: 12 residues. Germline lookup yields CDR1 KGHSY and CDR2 FQNENV. Trimming took 6 bases from V and 3 from J, leaving 8 bases between them. The CDR3 bases are TGTGCCAGCAGGGCTGCGGACACTGAAGCTTTCTTT. This translates into CASRAADTEAFF.

The CDR3, as DNA: TGCGCCAGCAGCCAAGCCGGATTCGGGACTGAAGCTTTCTTT. This sequence encodes CASSQAGFGTEAFF. J is TRBJ1-1 and V is TRBV4-3; unclear D gene. Looked up from germline, CDR1 is LGHNA and CDR2 is YSLEER. The CDR3 loop spans 14 amino acids. Trimming took 1 base from V and 5 from J, leaving 11 bases between them.

The chain joins TRBV30 to TRBJ1-2, with a possible D match to TRBD1 (6 bases). The CDR3 covers 13 residues. V lost 0 bases and J lost 8, with 13 bases in between. Germline assignment: CDR1 GTSNPN and CDR2 SVGIG (reference sequence). The DNA for the CDR3 is TGTGCCTGGAGTGTACGGGGGGCGTTGGGCTACACCTTC. Its translation is CAWSVRGALGYTF.

The chain employs TRBV30 and TRBJ1-2, with D perhaps matching TRBD1 (5 bases). V shed 5 bases and J shed 1 base, with 14 bases lying between them. The germline gives CDR1 GTSNPN, CDR2 SVGIG (reference sequence). This CDR3 is 14 amino acids long. Here the CDR3 reads CAWAQGTLNYGYTF. CDR3 coding DNA: TGTGCCTGGGCCCAGGGTACCCTTAACTATGGCTACACCTTC.

The chain couples TRBV27 to TRBJ2-2, with 7 positions matching TRBD2. Germline V CDR1 and CDR2: MNHEY, SMNVEV (reference sequence). V trimming: 5 bases; J trimming: 5 bases; junction bases outside the gene matches: 8. CDR3 length: 15 amino acids. CDR3 region: CASSPLARGTGELFF. The CDR3 DNA is TGTGCCAGCAGTCCCCTAGCGCGGGGGACCGGGGAGCTGTTTTTT.

This chain connects TRBV19 to TRBJ1-6; 8 bases line up with TRBD1. Germline values: CDR1 LNHDA, CDR2 SQIVND (reference sequence). The CDR3 runs to 17 residues. V shed 9 bases and J 0 bases; nucleotides not matched to a gene: 10. This chain's CDR3 is CASKDRAGSSYNSPLHF. CDR3 coding DNA: TGTGCCAGCAAGGACAGGGCGGGCAGCTCCTATAATTCACCCCTCCACTTT.

The rearrangement uses TRBV27 and TRBJ2-3; 9 positions agree with TRBD1. V lost 6 bases, J lost 9 bases, and 7 bases stayed unmatched. Germline V CDR1 and CDR2: MNHEY, SMNVEV (reference sequence). The CDR3 consists of 13 residues. This CDR3 reads CASRPQGQGTQYF. The CDR3 nucleotides are TGTGCCAGCAGACCCCAGGGACAGGGAACGCAGTATTTT.